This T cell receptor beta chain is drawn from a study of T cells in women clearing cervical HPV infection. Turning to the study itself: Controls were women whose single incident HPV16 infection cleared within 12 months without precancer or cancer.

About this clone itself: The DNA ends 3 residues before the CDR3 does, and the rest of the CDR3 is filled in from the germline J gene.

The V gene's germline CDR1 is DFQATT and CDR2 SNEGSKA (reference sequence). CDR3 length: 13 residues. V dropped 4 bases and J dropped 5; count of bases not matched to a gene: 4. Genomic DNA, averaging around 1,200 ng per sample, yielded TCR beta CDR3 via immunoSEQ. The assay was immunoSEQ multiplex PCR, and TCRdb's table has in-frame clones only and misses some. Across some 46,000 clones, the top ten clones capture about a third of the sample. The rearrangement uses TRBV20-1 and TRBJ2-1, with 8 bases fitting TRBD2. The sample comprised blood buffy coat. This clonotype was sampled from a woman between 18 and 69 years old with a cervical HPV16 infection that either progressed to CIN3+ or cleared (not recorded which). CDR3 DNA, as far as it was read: TGCAGTGCTATCGGGACTAGACACAATGAG. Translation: CSAIGTRHNE. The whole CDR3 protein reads CSAIGTRHNEQFF.